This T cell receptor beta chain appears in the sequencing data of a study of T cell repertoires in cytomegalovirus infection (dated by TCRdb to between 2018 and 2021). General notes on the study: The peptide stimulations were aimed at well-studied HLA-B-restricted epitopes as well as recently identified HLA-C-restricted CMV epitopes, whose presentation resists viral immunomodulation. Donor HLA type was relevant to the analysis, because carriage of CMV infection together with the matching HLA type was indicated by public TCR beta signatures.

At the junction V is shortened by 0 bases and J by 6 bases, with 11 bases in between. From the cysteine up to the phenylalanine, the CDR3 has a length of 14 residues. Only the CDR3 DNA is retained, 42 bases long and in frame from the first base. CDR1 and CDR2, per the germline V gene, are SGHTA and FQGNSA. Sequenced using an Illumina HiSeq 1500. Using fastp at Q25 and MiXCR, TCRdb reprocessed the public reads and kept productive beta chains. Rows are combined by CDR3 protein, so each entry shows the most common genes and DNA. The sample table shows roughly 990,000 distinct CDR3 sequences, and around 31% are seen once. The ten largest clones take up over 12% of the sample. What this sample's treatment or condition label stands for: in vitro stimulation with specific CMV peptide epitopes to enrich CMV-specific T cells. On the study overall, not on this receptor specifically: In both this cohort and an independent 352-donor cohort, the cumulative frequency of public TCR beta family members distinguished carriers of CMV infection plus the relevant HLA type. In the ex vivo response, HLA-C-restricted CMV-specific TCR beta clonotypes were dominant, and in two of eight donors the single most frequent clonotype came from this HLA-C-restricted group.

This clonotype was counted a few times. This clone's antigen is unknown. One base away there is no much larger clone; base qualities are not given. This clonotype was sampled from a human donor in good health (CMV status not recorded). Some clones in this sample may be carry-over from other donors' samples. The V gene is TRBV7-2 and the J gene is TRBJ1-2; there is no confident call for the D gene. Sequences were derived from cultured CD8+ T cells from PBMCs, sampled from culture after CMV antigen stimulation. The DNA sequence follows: TGTGCCAGCAGCTTAGCGAAGCCAAGCGATGGCTACACCTTC. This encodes CASSLAKPSDGYTF.